Listed below are T cell receptor beta chains from one sample, sequenced in a study of control samples from healthy donors and cancer patients. The method was immunoSEQ multiplex PCR; TCRdb's version includes in-frame clones alone and lacks a portion of them. The table shows about 140,000 clones, with around nine tenths occurring only once. Input material: blood. These receptor sequences come from a woman aged 25 to 45 in good health. CDR3s include the opening cysteine and the closing phenylalanine or tryptophan. D genes are given only for firm matches. Some rows have no size entry. The others give once, few or many, or a class for an expanded clone.

cdr3_aa cdr3_nt d_call clone_size j_call v_call
CASSTTYNEQFF TGTGCCAGCAGCACAACCTACAATGAGCAGTTCTTC . . TRBJ2-1 TRBV9
CASHGIGLAGVNIQYF TGTGCCAGCCACGGTATCGGACTAGCGGGAGTAAACATTCAGTACTTC TRBD2 . TRBJ2-4 TRBV19
CASKPGRGWGPGLNTEAFF TGTGCCAGCAAACCGGGGAGGGGTTGGGGGCCCGGCCTGAACACTGAAGCTTTCTTT . . TRBJ1-1 TRBV28
CASSFLQGSNSPLHF TGCGCCAGCAGCTTCCTACAGGGGAGTAATTCACCCCTCCACTTT TRBD1 . TRBJ1-6 TRBV5-1
CASTREGSDTQYF TGTGCCAGCACGCGGGAGGGTTCAGATACGCAGTATTTT TRBD2 . TRBJ2-3 TRBV4-2
CASSLWAGAPEQYF TGTGCCAGCAGCTTATGGGCGGGGGCACCCGAGCAGTACTTC . few TRBJ2-7 TRBV7-9
CASSPGQGAIGNQPQHF TGTGCCAGCAGTCCAGGACAGGGGGCTATAGGCAATCAGCCCCAGCATTTT TRBD1 . TRBJ1-5 TRBV28
CASSDRIGGTYGYTF TGTGCCAGCAGTGATAGGATTGGGGGTACCTATGGCTACACCTTC . . TRBJ1-2 TRBV6-1
CASSYGTDSYEQYF TGTGCCAGCAGCTACGGGACAGACTCCTACGAGCAGTACTTC TRBD1 once TRBJ2-7 TRBV5-5
CASRPSGTSAGEQFF TGTGCCAGCAGACCCTCCGGGACTAGCGCGGGTGAGCAGTTCTTC TRBD2 . TRBJ2-1 TRBV4-2
CASSPQPGSSYEQYF TGTGCCAGCAGCCCTCAGCCAGGAAGCTCCTACGAGCAGTACTTC . . TRBJ2-7 TRBV7-8
CASSLVGSVQETQYF TGCGCCAGCAGCTTGGTGGGTAGCGTCCAAGAGACCCAGTACTTC . . TRBJ2-5 TRBV5-1
CASSLDRNYGYTF TGTGCCAGTAGTTTGGACAGAAACTATGGCTACACCTTC . . TRBJ1-2 TRBV19
CASIKGQYTYEQYF TGTGCCAGCATTAAAGGACAATACACCTACGAGCAGTACTTC . . TRBJ2-7 TRBV6-5
CASSLRVSYDEQYF TGTGCCAGCAGCTTACGGGTGAGCTATGACGAGCAGTACTTC . . TRBJ2-7 TRBV7-2
CASSFETGSTDTQYF TGTGCCAGCAGCTTCGAGACAGGTAGCACAGATACGCAGTATTTT . . TRBJ2-3 TRBV7-9
CASSRRLANEKLFF TGTGCCAGCAGCCGACGCTTGGCTAATGAAAAACTGTTTTTT . . TRBJ1-4 TRBV11-2
CASSSEQPDSNTEAFF TGTGCCAGCAGCTCAGAGCAACCGGACAGCAACACTGAAGCTTTCTTT . few TRBJ1-1 TRBV7-6
CASSSAPGFKEGYTF TGCGCCAGCAGCTCGGCACCAGGTTTCAAAGAGGGCTACACCTTC . few TRBJ1-2 TRBV5-1
CAWSFGGLTEAFF TGTGCCTGGAGTTTCGGGGGGTTGACTGAAGCTTTCTTT . . TRBJ1-1 TRBV30
CAISESGYEQYF TGTGCCATCAGTGAGTCCGGATACGAGCAGTACTTC . once TRBJ2-7 TRBV10-3
CATSEYRETQYF TGTGCCACCAGTGAATACCGGGAGACCCAGTACTTC . . TRBJ2-5 TRBV24-1
CASRVKAGGRTGELFF TGTGCCAGCAGGGTTAAAGCGGGAGGGCGTACCGGGGAGCTGTTTTTT TRBD2 . TRBJ2-2 TRBV5-6
CATSGTGQGIYEQYF TGTGCCACCAGTGGGACGGGACAGGGGATCTACGAGCAGTACTTC TRBD1 . TRBJ2-7 TRBV24-1